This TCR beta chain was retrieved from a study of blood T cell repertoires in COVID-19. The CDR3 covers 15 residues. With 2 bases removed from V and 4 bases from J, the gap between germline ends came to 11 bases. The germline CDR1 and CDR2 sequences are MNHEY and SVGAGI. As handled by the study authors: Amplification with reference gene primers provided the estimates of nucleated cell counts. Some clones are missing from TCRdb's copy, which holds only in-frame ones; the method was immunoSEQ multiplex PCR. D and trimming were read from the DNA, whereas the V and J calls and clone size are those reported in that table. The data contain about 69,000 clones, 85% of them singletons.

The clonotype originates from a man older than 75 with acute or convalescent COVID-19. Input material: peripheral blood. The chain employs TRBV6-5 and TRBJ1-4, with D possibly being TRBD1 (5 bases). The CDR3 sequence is CASSYQGMGNEKLFF. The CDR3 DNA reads TGTGCCAGCAGTTACCAGGGTATGGGTAATGAAAAACTGTTTTTT.